This T cell receptor (beta chain) was sequenced for a study of blood T cell repertoires in COVID-19. In the case of this clone: The junction departs from germline at one end; a sequencing error may be responsible.

Germline V gene sequence: CDR1 LNHDA, CDR2 SQIVND (reference sequence). The CDR3 is 13 residues long. Libraries were prepared by immunoSEQ multiplex PCR; TCRdb keeps only in-frame clonotypes and omits some of them. The sample contains some 250,000 clones, roughly 84% of which appear only once. Input material: peripheral blood. The chain is built from TRBV19 and TRBJ2-5; maybe TRBD2 (6 bases). The sequence came from a woman aged 18-35 years with acute or convalescent COVID-19. In DNA, the CDR3 is TGTGCCAGTAGTCGAGCGTTTGGGGACTTCCAGCACTTC. This codes for CASSRAFGDFQHF.